These T cell receptor beta chains were read from a single sample in a study of breast tumors, draining lymph nodes, adjacent tissues. From the multiplex PCR reads, TCRdb called clonotypes with MiXCR, one entry per CDR3 protein. The sample holds under 300,000 distinct CDR3 sequences, less than 45% seen once. The sequenced sample consisted of axillary lymph node tissue. These TCRs come from a female donor with breast cancer. Some clones in this sample may be carry-over from other donors' samples. The CDR3 runs from the conserved cysteine through the conserved F or W. The D gene is left open where the match is weak.

v_gene	d_gene	j_gene	CDR3aa
TRBV13	.	TRBJ2-5	CASSLQGWETQYF
TRBV7-6	.	TRBJ2-3	CASSSLATLSTDTQYF
TRBV12-3/TRBV12-4	.	TRBJ2-3	CASTRVADTQYF
TRBV5-5	.	TRBJ2-6	CASVTGANVLTF
TRBV6-6	.	TRBJ2-2	CASSYSGVSGTGELFF
TRBV2	.	TRBJ2-2	CASSRTDTGELFF
TRBV7-2	.	TRBJ1-6	CASSSDNSPLHF
TRBV6-5	.	TRBJ2-1	CASSYSGPDEQFF
TRBV12-5	.	TRBJ1-3	CASGLAWGDTIYF
TRBV2	.	TRBJ2-3	CASSEVGRDTQYF
TRBV12-3/TRBV12-4	TRBD2	TRBJ2-5	CASSATSVQETQYF
TRBV5-1	TRBD1	TRBJ2-7	CASSLVGTEQVEQYF
TRBV14	.	TRBJ1-3	CASSQNFRGLLNF
TRBV19	.	TRBJ2-5	CASSTLGDQETQYF
TRBV20-1	TRBD2	TRBJ2-7	CSALGLAFDGEQYF
TRBV5-1	.	TRBJ1-5	CASSFRGDETQHF
TRBV7-3	.	TRBJ2-2	CASTSLMGGELFF
TRBV4-2	.	TRBJ2-5	CASSQVLGQKETQYF
TRBV20-1	TRBD2	TRBJ2-1	CSALAASSYNEQFF
TRBV7-9	.	TRBJ2-3	CASSPSGQTNTQYF
TRBV9	.	TRBJ1-1	CASSVGSWDTEAFF
TRBV20-1	TRBD2	TRBJ2-1	CSASGLAGGPEQFF